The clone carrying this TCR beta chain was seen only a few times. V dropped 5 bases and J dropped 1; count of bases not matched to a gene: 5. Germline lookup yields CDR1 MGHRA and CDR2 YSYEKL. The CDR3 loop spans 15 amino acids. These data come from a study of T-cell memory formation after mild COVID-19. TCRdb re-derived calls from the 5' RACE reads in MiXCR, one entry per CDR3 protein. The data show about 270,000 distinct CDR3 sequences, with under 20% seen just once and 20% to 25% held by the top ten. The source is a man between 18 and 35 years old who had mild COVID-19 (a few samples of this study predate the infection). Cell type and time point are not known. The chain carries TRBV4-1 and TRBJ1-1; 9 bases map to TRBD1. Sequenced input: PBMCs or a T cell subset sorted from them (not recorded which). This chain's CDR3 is CASSNTGGANTEAFF. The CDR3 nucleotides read TGCGCCAGCAGCAATACAGGGGGCGCGAACACTGAAGCTTTCTTT.